These 21 T cell receptor beta chains were sequenced from one sample in a study of chemoradiotherapy in HPV16-positive cancers. Profiled with immunoSEQ multiplex PCR; TCRdb holds only in-frame clones, not every one. The profile shows approximately 11,000 clones, 60% to 75% of them singletons. The biological material was taken from a patient who underwent chemoradiotherapy. The receptors derive from a human donor with HPV-associated anogenital cancer.

V is TRBV5-4 and J is TRBJ1-1; 12 bases are a match to TRBD1. After removal of 4 bases from V and 3 bases from J, the junction contained 4 bases not matched to a gene. Germline values: CDR1 SGHNT, CDR2 YYREEE (reference sequence). This CDR3 is 15 amino acids long. The CDR3 DNA sequence: TGTGCCAGCAGCGGGCGGGACAGGGGGCACACTGAAGCTTTCTTT. It is translated as CASSGRDRGHTEAFF.

V and J are TRBV7-2 and TRBJ2-7; D gene ambiguous. Germline CDR1 SGHTA, CDR2 FQGNSA. V was pared by 2 bases and J by 5 bases, with 4 bases between. This CDR3 comprises 11 residues. CDR3 nucleotides: TGTGCCAGCAGCTTATCCGACGAGCAGTACTTC. Residues: CASSLSDEQYF.

The chain couples TRBV6-4 to TRBJ2-5; 12 positions agree with TRBD2. The germline CDR1 and CDR2 sequences are MRHNA and SNTAGT. The V segment lost 6 bases and the J segment 11 bases; nucleotides outside the gene matches: 13. This CDR3 has 15 amino acids. CDR3 sequence (DNA): TGTGCCAGCAGCCAGAGACTAGCGGGGGTAGAAGAGCAGTACTTC. Translation: CASSQRLAGVEEQYF.

V and J are TRBV5-1 and TRBJ2-6; the D is unclear. V lost 0 bases, J lost 0 bases, and 7 bases lay in between. The length of the CDR3 is 16 residues. Germline lookup yields CDR1 SGHRS and CDR2 YFSETQ. This CDR3 reads CASSLVQNSGANVLTF. CDR3 DNA: TGCGCCAGCAGCTTGGTACAGAACTCTGGGGCCAACGTCCTGACTTTC.

The chain couples TRBV7-9 to TRBJ2-7, with 7 positions matching TRBD1. The CDR3 length is 13 residues. V was pared by 1 base and J by 9 bases, with 6 bases of the junction left unmatched. Per germline, CDR1 SEHNR and CDR2 FQNEAQ (reference sequence). CDR3 nucleotide sequence: TGTGCCAGCAGCTTAGAGGGACAGAGCGGGCAGTACTTC. Residues: CASSLEGQSGQYF.

The chain is built from TRBV7-9 and TRBJ1-5; D unclear. Trimming cost V 1 base and J 4 bases, with 8 bases left between them. Germline CDR1 SEHNR, CDR2 FQNEAQ (reference sequence). The CDR3 extends over 14 amino acids. CDR3 in DNA: TGTGCCAGCAGCTTAGATGGGGTGAATCAGCCCCAGCATTTT. Protein: CASSLDGVNQPQHF.

The V call is TRBV2, the J call TRBJ2-3; 8 bases fit TRBD2. Germline V CDR1 and CDR2: SNHLY, FYNNEI. The V and J ends lost 2 bases and 2 bases, in that order; junction bases with no gene match: 9. The CDR3 runs 17 residues. The CDR3 DNA follows: TGTGCCAGCAGTGAAAGTGGATCGGGGGGGGACACAGATACGCAGTATTTT. Translation: CASSESGSGGDTDTQYF.

The chain employs TRBV18 and TRBJ2-5, with D hard to call. The germline gives CDR1 KGHSH, CDR2 LQKENI. This CDR3 has 14 amino acids. V was clipped by 0 bases and J by 2 bases, with 7 bases between them. The CDR3 is CASSPPVGQETQYF. CDR3 coding DNA: TGTGCCAGCTCACCACCTGTGGGACAAGAGACCCAGTACTTC.

The rearrangement links TRBV11-3 to TRBJ2-1; 12 nucleotides agree with TRBD1. Trimming removed 5 bases from V and 9 bases from J; junction bases left unmatched: 17. The CDR3 covers 18 residues. Germline V lookup: CDR1 SGHNT, CDR2 YENEEA. The CDR3 DNA is TGTGCCAGCAGCCCTCGACTTATCCGGGACAGGGGGCGGTTTGAGCAGTTCTTC. This encodes CASSPRLIRDRGRFEQFF.

The chain joins TRBV7-9 to TRBJ1-2; no firm D call. The CDR3 sequence is 15 residues long. From germline, CDR1 is SEHNR and CDR2 FQNEAQ (reference sequence). Trimming removed 1 base at V and 4 bases at J, with 13 bases between. The CDR3 reads CASSLGGTSFYGYTF. CDR3 coding DNA: TGTGCCAGCAGCTTAGGTGGAACATCCTTCTATGGCTACACCTTC.

The chain recombines TRBV5-1 with TRBJ2-1; 9 bases agree with TRBD1. The CDR3 spans 14 residues. Trimming removed 3 bases from V and 9 bases from J; junction bases left unmatched: 7. Germline loops: CDR1 SGHRS, CDR2 YFSETQ. The CDR3 sequence is CASSSGTGRSEQFF. In DNA, the CDR3 is TGCGCCAGCAGCTCCGGGACAGGGCGCTCTGAGCAGTTCTTC. Complete variable domain (other parts from reference TRBV5-1 and TRBJ2-1): KAGVTQTPRYLIKTRGQQVTLSCSPISGHRSVSWYQQTPGQGLQFLFEYFSETQRNKGNFPGRFSGRQFSNSRSEMNVSTLELGDSALYLCASSSGTGRSEQFFGPGTRLTVL.

The rearrangement joins TRBV2 to TRBJ2-1; TRBD2 matches 8 bases. CDR3 length equals 15 residues. The V gene's germline CDR1 is SNHLY and CDR2 FYNNEI. J lost 1 base, V lost 5 bases, and 4 bases had no gene match. CDR3 sequence (DNA): TGTGCCAGCAGTTCTAGCGGGCTTTCCTACAATGAGCAGTTCTTC. Amino acids: CASSSSGLSYNEQFF.

This clone is medium-sized by share. The chain carries TRBV7-9 and TRBJ1-2; unclear D gene. The CDR3 consists of 14 residues. Germline V gene data show CDR1 as SEHNR and CDR2 as FQNEAQ (reference sequence). Trimming removed 5 bases from V and 1 base from J, with 11 bases in between. CDR3 nucleotide sequence: TGTGCCAGCAGCGAGTTTGGCAGTAACTATGGCTACACCTTC. This gives the protein CASSEFGSNYGYTF.

The V gene is TRBV4-1, the J gene TRBJ2-3, with unresolved D. Germline CDR1 reads MGHRA; CDR2 reads YSYEKL. The CDR3 is made up of 15 amino acids. V lost 1 base and J 0 bases, leaving 8 bases between the germline ends. The CDR3 spells CASSQGGRSTDTQYF. The CDR3, as DNA: TGCGCCAGCAGCCAAGGAGGCAGAAGCACAGATACGCAGTATTTT.

This clone was seen just once. This chain joins TRBV28 and TRBJ1-3, with a tentative D call TRBD1 (6 bases). The CDR3 sequence is 14 residues long. V was cut by 5 bases and J by 2 bases, with 10 bases left in between. Looked up from germline, CDR1 is MDHEN and CDR2 is SYDVKM. The DNA for the CDR3 is TGTGCCAGCAGTGAAGGGGGAACTGGAAACACCATATATTTT. The encoded protein is CASSEGGTGNTIYF.

Only a few counts were recorded for this clone. The genes are TRBV12-5 and TRBJ2-2; D gene uncertain. Trimming left V 4 bases short and J 3 bases short, with 9 bases between. The germline V gene encodes CDR1 LGHNT and CDR2 FRNRAP. The CDR3 sequence is 14 residues long. CDR3 region: CASGSGLDTGELFF. Written as DNA, the CDR3 is TGTGCTAGTGGTTCGGGTTTGGACACCGGGGAGCTGTTTTTT.

This clone was seen more than once but under ten times. The chain employs TRBV19 and TRBJ1-1; D not certain. Trimming removed 6 bases at V and 1 base at J, with 9 bases between. This CDR3 is 13 amino acids long. Germline V lookup: CDR1 LNHDA, CDR2 SQIVND (reference sequence). The CDR3 DNA reads as TGTGCCAGTAGCGTCCTAGGGAACACTGAAGCTTTCTTT. Its translation: CASSVLGNTEAFF.

The gene calls are TRBV19 and TRBJ2-2; D not certain. Deletions cut 5 bases from V and 6 bases from J, with 16 bases between. There are 15 residues in the CDR3. Germline V gene data show CDR1 as LNHDA and CDR2 as SQIVND (reference sequence). The chain's CDR3 is CASSLPLTFPGELFF. The CDR3 bases are TGTGCCAGTAGTCTTCCCTTGACCTTCCCCGGGGAGCTGTTTTTT.

V and J are TRBV5-4 and TRBJ1-5; D remains unclear. Germline CDR1 reads SGHNT; CDR2 reads YYREEE (reference sequence). The CDR3 runs 13 residues. The ends were cut back, 4 bases at V and 5 bases at J, with 10 bases in the middle. CDR3 amino acids: CASSGLPDQPQHF. CDR3 in DNA: TGTGCCAGCAGCGGACTCCCGGATCAGCCCCAGCATTTT.

A few counts support this clone. The CDR3 spells CASVGQGGTDTQYF. In DNA, the CDR3 is TGTGCCAGCGTGGGACAGGGAGGAACAGATACGCAGTATTTT. This chain links TRBV5-6 with TRBJ2-3; TRBD1 agrees at 9 bases. Germline V gene sequence: CDR1 SGHDT, CDR2 YYEEEE. J lost 3 bases, V lost 7 bases, and 6 bases had no gene match. CDR3 length: 14 amino acids.

The V call is TRBV19, the J call TRBJ1-1; TRBD1 matches 8 bases. J was trimmed by 4 bases and V by 2 bases; bases with no gene match: 12. CDR3 length: 17 residues. CDR1 is LNHDA, CDR2 SQIVND, per germline (reference sequence). The DNA for the CDR3 is TGTGCCAGTAGTATAAGCACAGGGGGAGCTTTCGGCACTGAAGCTTTCTTT. It translates to CASSISTGGAFGTEAFF.